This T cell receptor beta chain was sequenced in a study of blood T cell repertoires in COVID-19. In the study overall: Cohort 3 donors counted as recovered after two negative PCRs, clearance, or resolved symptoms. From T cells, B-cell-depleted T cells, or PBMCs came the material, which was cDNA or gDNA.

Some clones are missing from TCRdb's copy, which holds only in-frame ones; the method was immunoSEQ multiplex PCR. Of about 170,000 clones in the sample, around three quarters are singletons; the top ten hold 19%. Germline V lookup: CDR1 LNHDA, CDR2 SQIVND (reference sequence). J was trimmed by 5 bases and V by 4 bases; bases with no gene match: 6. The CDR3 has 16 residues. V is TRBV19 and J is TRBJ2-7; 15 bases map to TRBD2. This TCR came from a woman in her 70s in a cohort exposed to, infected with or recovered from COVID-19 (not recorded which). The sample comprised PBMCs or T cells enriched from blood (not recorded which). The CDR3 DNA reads TGTGCCAGTAGTAAAGGACTAGCGGGAGGGCCCAACGAGCAGTACTTC. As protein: CASSKGLAGGPNEQYF. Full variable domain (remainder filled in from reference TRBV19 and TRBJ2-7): DGGITQSPKYLFRKEGQNVTLSCEQNLNHDAMYWYRQDPGQGLRLIYYSQIVNDFQKGDIAEGYSVSREKKESFPLTVTSAQKNPTAFYLCASSKGLAGGPNEQYFGPGTRLTVT.